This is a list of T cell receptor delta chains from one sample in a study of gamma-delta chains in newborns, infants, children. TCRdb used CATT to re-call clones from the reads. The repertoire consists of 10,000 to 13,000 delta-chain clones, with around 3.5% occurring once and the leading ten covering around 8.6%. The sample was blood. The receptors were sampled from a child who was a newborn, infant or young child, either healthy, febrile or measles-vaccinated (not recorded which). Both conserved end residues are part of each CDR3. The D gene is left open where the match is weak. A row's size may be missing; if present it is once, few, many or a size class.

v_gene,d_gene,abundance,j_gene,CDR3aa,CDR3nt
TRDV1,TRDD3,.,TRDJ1,CALGDPSSSGGFTDYTDKLIF,TGTGCTCTTGGGGACCCCAGTTCCTCTGGGGGATTTACCGATTACACCGATAAACTCATCTTT
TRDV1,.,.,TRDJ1,CALGSQEDRTDKLIF,TGTGCTCTTGGGTCACAAGAGGACCGGACCGATAAACTCATCTTT
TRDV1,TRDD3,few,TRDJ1,CALGELSGPLRLGDYQLGVYTDKLIF,TGTGCTCTTGGGGAACTTTCGGGACCCCTCAGGCTGGGGGATTACCAACTGGGAGTGTACACCGATAAACTCATCTTT
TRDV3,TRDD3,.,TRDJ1,CASPNFRVGDTTDKLIF,TGTGCCTCCCCAAATTTCCGAGTCGGGGATACGACGGATAAACTCATCTTT
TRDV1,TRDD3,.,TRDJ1,CALGELSTNWGIPRYTDKLIF,TGTGCTCTTGGGGAACTTTCTACAAACTGGGGGATCCCACGGTACACCGATAAACTCATCTTT
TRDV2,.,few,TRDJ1,CACDTVQPTYTDKLIF,TGTGCCTGTGACACCGTACAGCCTACGTACACCGATAAACTCATCTTT
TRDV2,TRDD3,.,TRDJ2,CACDTVEGGSSLTAQLFF,TGTGCCTGTGACACCGTAGAAGGGGGATCCTCTTTGACAGCACAACTCTTCTTT
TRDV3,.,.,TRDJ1,CASLLDGGKNTDKLIF,TGTGCCTCCCTCTTGGATGGGGGGAAAAACACCGATAAACTCATCTTT
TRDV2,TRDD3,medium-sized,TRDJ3,CACDILGDTDTRQMFF,TGTGCCTGTGACATACTGGGGGATACGGACACCCGACAGATGTTTTTC
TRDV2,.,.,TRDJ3,CACDTGPLGIELRDPPPWDTRQMFF,.
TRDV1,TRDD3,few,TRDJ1,CALGEAPTLRGIRVSDKLIF,TGTGCTCTTGGGGAAGCCCCGACCCTTAGGGGGATACGCGTATCCGATAAACTCATCTTT
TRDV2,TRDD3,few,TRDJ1,CACDPLLLGEAKLIF,TGTGCCTGCGACCCTCTACTACTGGGGGAAGCGAAACTCATCTTT
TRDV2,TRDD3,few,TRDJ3,CACDTGGYSWDTRQMFF,TGTGCCTGTGACACTGGGGGATACTCCTGGGACACCCGACAGATGTTCTTC
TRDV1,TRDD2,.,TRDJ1,CALGAFRRPSYLLLVAHTDKLIF,TGTGCTCTTGGGGCCTTCCGTCGGCCTTCCTACCTCCTCCTGGTGGCCCACACCGATAAACTCATCTTT
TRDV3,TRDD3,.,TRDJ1,CAFKPVAGGKYTDKLIF,TGTGCCTTTAAACCGGTGGCTGGGGGCAAGTACACCGATAAACTCATCTTT
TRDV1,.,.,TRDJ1,CALGEGLPHDSDKLIF,TGTGCTCTTGGGGAAGGCCTTCCCCATGATTCCGATAAACTCATCTTT
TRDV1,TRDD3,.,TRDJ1,CALGELHFLIWGSHTDKLIF,TGTGCTCTTGGGGAACTGCATTTCTTAATCTGGGGGTCCCACACCGATAAACTCATCTTT
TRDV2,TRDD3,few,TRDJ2,CACDHLGDTPPTAQPFF,TGTGCCTGTGACCATCTGGGGGATACACCCCCGACAGCACAACCCTTCTTT
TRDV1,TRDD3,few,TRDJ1,CALGPRGELSLGEITDKLIF,TGTGCTCTTGGGCCAAGGGGGGAACTAAGCCTGGGGGAAATTACCGATAAACTCATCTTT
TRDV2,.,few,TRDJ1,CACEALKADKLIF,TGTGCCTGTGAAGCCCTAAAAGCCGATAAACTCATCTTT
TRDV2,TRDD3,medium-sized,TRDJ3,CACDTGGTGGPSSWDTRQMFF,TGTGCCTGTGACACCGGGGGTACTGGGGGACCAAGCTCCTGGGACACCCGACAGATGTTTTTC
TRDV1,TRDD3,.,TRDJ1,CALGELRGGLWGIIPTPTDKLIF,TGTGCTCTTGGGGAACTAAGAGGCGGACTCTGGGGGATTATACCAACCCCCACCGATAAACTCATCTTT
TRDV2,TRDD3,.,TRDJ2,CACDVLGDKTAQLFF,TGTGCCTGTGACGTACTGGGGGACAAGACAGCACAACTCTTCTTT
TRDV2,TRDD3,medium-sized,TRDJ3,CACDKVLGDSSWDTRQMFF,TGTGCCTGTGACAAAGTACTGGGGGATAGCTCCTGGGACACCCGACAGATGTTTTTC
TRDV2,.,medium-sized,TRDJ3,CACDTAAPTSSWDTRQMFF,TGTGCCTGTGACACCGCGGCCCCAACCTCCTCCTGGGACACCCGACAGATGTTTTTC
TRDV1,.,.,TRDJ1,CALGEPVDGDPWDKLNYTDKLIF,TGTGCTCTTGGGGAACCGGTAGACGGAGACCCTTGGGATAAACTAAATTACACCGATAAACTCATCTTT
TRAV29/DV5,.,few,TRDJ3,CAASVTPTLTTKSSWDTRQMFF,TGTGCAGCAAGCGTGACCCCTACTCTTACAACTAAAAGCTCCTGGGACACCCGACAGATGTTTTTC
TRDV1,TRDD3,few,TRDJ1,CALGESIWGYAILQRGTDKLIF,TGTGCTCTTGGGGAATCAATTTGGGGATACGCGATTCTGCAAAGAGGCACCGATAAGCTCATCTTT
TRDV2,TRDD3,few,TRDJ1,CACDTGNLLGDYDTDKLIF,TGTGCCTGTGACACCGGGAACTTACTGGGGGACTACGACACCGATAAACTCATCTTT
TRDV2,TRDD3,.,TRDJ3,CACDTLTSTGGYAWDTRQMFF,TGTGCCTGTGACACCCTAACCTCGACTGGGGGATACGCGTGGGACACCCGACAGATGTTTTTC
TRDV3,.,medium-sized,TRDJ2,CAFMAPPWDPAQLFF,TGTGCCTTTATGGCACCTCCCTGGGATCCAGCACAACTCTTCTTT
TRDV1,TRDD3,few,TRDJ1,CALGELAAFTLGGFPSYTDKLIF,TGTGCTCTTGGGGAACTTGCCGCTTTCACCCTTGGGGGATTCCCGTCGTACACCGATAAACTCATCTTT
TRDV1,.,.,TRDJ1,CALGDPGGRRTDKLIF,TGTGCTCTTGGGGACCCCGGGGGTCGGAGGACCGATAAACTCATCTTT
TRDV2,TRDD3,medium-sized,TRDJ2,CACDQLGDTRAAQLFF,TGTGCCTGTGACCAACTGGGGGATACGAGGGCAGCACAACTCTTCTTT
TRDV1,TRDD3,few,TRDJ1,CALGSPRKGVGDTGLIF,TGTGCTCTTGGGTCTCCCCGCAAGGGGGTGGGGGATACTGGACTCATCTTT
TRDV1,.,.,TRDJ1,CALGERMVHTDKLIF,TGTGCTCTTGGGGAACGAATGGTGCACACCGATAAACTCATCTTT